Presented here are 3 T cell receptor beta chains from one specimen sequenced in a study of OX40 agonist ivuxolimab in advanced cancers. Preparation of the library involved the immunoSEQ multiplex PCR assay. The table comes from immuneACCESS by way of TCRdb, which keeps in-frame sequences with V and J called. Part of the clones is missing from these tables; in studies checked, under half for an unresolved V gene and the rest for unknown reasons. Recorded for this sample are about 37,000 clones; about 92% of them occurred a single time. The ten top clones hold 30% to 40% of the sample. This sample comprised CD4+ or CD8+ T cells sorted from blood, obtained in a trial of the OX40 agonist ivuxolimab. Receptors originate from an adult with an advanced solid tumor such as melanoma, head and neck, liver or kidney cancer.

J is TRBJ1-1 and V is TRBV6-5; possibly TRBD1 for D (6 bases). V lost 2 bases, J lost 8 bases, and 21 bases lay in between. Germline lookup yields CDR1 MNHEY and CDR2 SVGAGI. The CDR3 runs to 16 residues. The CDR3 loop is CASSYASEGGGREAFF. Here the CDR3 DNA reads TGTGCCAGCAGTTACGCCTCTGAGGGGGGCGGGAGGGAAGCTTTCTTT.

This chain joins TRBV9 and TRBJ1-2; no reliable D call. From germline, CDR1 is SGDLS and CDR2 YYNGEE. V was trimmed by 2 bases and J by 7 bases, leaving 6 bases between them. The CDR3 length is 11 residues. CDR3 bases: TGTGCCAGCAGCGTTGGGTTTGGCTACACCTTC. It encodes CASSVGFGYTF. The full variable domain, its missing parts supplied by reference TRBV9 and TRBJ1-2, is DSGVTQTPKHLITATGQRVTLRCSPRSGDLSVYWYQQSLDQGLQFLIQYYNGEERAKGNILERFSAQQFPDLHSELNLSSLELGDSALYFCASSVGFGYTFGSGTRLTVV.

In this sample, this clone turned up a few times. The chain couples TRBV6-5 to TRBJ2-1, with D perhaps TRBD2 (5 bases). V lost 2 bases and J lost 5, with 7 bases in between. The length of the CDR3 is 13 residues. CDR1 and CDR2 from the germline V gene are MNHEY and SVGAGI. This chain's CDR3 is CASSYREHNEQFF. CDR3 sequence (DNA): TGTGCCAGCAGTTACAGGGAGCACAATGAGCAGTTCTTC.